This entry concerns a single TCR beta chain. The antigen remains unidentified. The data are from a study of cytomegalovirus exposure and HLA in healthy donors. Study as a whole: Early on, a data release was issued that held roughly 84 million unique TCRs from HLA-typed donors. Whole-study results and caveats: Several of the most significant clusters appeared, in a later analysis, to be linked to common viral pathogens.

V was clipped by 0 bases and J by 2 bases, with 20 bases between them. This CDR3 comprises 18 residues. The germline V gene has CDR1 SGDLS and CDR2 YYNGEE. PCR employed 60 Vbeta and 13 Jbeta primers. TCRdb's table, derived via immunoSEQ multiplex PCR, lists solely in-frame clones and lacks some. Here the sample spans under 200,000 clones, roughly 80% being singletons. The study sampled nominally healthy donors, though unrecorded immune exposures were likely. The V call is TRBV9, the J call TRBJ1-1, with D perhaps matching TRBD1 (5 bases). This clonotype was sampled from a female donor in good health and CMV-seronegative. Input material: PBMCs. The CDR3 nucleotides are TGTGCCAGCAGCGTAGAAACCCCCATTGGCAGGGCAAACACTGAAGCTTTCTTT. It encodes CASSVETPIGRANTEAFF.